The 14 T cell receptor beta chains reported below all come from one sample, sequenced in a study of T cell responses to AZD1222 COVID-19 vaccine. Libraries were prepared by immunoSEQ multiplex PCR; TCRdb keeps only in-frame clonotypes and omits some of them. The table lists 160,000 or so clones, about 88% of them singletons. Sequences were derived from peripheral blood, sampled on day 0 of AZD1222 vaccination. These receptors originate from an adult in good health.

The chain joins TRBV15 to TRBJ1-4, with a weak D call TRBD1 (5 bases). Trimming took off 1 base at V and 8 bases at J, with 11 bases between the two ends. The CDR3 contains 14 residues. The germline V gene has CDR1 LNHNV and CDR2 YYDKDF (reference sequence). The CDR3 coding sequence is TGTGCCACCAGCAGAGGAGGGGTGGGGGAAAAACTGTTTTTT. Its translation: CATSRGGVGEKLFF. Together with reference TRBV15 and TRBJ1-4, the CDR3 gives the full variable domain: DAMVIQNPRYQVTQFGKPVTLSCSQTLNHNVMYWYQQKSSQAPKLLFHYYDKDFNNEADTPDNFQSRRPNTSFCFLDIRSPGLGDTAMYLCATSRGGVGEKLFFGSGTQLSVL.

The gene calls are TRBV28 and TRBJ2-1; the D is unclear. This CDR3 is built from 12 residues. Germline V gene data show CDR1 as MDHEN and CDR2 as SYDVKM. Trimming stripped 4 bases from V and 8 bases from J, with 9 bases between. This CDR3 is CASSSPFDEQFF. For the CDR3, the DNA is TGTGCCAGCAGTTCGCCCTTTGATGAGCAGTTCTTC.

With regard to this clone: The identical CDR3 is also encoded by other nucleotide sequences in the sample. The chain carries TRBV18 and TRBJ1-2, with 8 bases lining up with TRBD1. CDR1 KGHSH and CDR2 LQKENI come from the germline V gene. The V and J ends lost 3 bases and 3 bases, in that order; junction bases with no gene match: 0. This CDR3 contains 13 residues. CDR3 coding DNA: TGTGCCAGCTCACCGGACAGGGACTATGGCTACACCTTC. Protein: CASSPDRDYGYTF.

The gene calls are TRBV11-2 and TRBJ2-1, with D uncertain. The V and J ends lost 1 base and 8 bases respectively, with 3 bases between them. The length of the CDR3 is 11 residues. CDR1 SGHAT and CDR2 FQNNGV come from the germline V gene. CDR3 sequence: CASSLVYEQFF. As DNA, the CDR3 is TGTGCCAGCAGCTTAGTTTATGAGCAGTTCTTC.

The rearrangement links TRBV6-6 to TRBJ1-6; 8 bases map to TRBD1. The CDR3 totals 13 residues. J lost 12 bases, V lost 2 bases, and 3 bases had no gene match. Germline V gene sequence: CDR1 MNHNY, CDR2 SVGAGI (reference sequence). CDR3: CASSYAQGVPLHF. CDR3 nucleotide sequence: TGTGCCAGCAGTTACGCACAGGGGGTACCCCTCCACTTT.

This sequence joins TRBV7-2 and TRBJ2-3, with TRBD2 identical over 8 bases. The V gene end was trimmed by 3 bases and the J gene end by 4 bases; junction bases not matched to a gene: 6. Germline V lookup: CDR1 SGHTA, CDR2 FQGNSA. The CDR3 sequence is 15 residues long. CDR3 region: CASSFGSGDSDTQYF. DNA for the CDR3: TGTGCCAGCAGCTTTGGTAGCGGGGACTCAGATACGCAGTATTTT.

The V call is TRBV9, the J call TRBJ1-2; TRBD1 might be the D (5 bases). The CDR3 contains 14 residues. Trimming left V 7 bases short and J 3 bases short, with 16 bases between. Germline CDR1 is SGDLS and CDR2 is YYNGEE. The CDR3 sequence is CASSLGRGDYGYTF. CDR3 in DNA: TGTGCCAGCTCCTTGGGGCGGGGGGACTATGGCTACACCTTC.

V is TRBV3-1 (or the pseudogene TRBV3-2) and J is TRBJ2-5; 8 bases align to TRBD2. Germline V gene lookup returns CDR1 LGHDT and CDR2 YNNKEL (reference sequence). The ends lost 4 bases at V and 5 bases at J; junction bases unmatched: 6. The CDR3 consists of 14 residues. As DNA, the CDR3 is TGTGCCAGCAGCCCCGAGCGGGGGACGGAGACCCAGTACTTC. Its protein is CASSPERGTETQYF.

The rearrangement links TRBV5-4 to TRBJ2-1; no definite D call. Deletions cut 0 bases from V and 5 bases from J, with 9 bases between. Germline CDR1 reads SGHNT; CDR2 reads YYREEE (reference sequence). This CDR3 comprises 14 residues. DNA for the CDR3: TGTGCCAGCAGCTTGGTCGGATCGCACAATGAGCAGTTCTTC. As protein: CASSLVGSHNEQFF.

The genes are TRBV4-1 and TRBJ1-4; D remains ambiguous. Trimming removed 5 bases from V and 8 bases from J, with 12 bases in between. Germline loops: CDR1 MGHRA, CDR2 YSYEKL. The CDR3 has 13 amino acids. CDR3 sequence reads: CASSSTPGEKLFF. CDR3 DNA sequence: TGCGCCAGCAGCTCCACCCCCGGGGAAAAACTGTTTTTT.

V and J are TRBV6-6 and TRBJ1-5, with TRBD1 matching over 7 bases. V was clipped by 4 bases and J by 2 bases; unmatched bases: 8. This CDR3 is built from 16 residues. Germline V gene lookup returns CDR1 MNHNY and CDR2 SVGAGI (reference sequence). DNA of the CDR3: TGTGCCAGCAGTTCCCCCCCCGGGACAGGCAATCAGCCCCAGCATTTT. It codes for CASSSPPGTGNQPQHF.

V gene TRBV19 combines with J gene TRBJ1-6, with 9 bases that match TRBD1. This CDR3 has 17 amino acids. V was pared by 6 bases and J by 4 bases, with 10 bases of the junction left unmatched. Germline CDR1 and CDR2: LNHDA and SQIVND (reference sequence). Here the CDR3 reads CASSLYRGRGYNSPLHF. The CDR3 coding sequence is TGTGCCAGTAGCTTGTACAGGGGGCGCGGGTATAATTCACCCCTCCACTTT.

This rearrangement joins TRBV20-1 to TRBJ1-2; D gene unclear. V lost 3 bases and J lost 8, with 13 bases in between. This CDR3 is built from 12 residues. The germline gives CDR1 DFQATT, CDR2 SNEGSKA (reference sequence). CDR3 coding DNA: TGCAGTGCTAGTCGCGGGGTCGGGGGCTACACCTTC. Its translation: CSASRGVGGYTF.

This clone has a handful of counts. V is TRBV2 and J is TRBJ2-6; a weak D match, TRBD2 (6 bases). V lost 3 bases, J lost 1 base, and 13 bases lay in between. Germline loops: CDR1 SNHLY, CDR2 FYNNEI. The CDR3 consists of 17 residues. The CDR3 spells CASSDGTARSGANVLTF. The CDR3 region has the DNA TGTGCCAGCAGTGACGGGACTGCGCGATCTGGGGCCAACGTCCTGACTTTC.